These 29 T cell receptor beta chains were sequenced from one sample in a study of a mutant IDH1 vaccine in newly diagnosed glioma. This sample's time point: week 47, end of study. A single vaccine dose contained 300 ug of mutant IDH1 20-mer peptide, and topical imiquimod was used with it. What these receptors recognize is not known. Sequencing used immunoSEQ multiplex PCR; TCRdb keeps in-frame clones, though not all of them. This table has tens of thousands of clones, 70% to 85% appearing once. The sample here was PBMCs, taken from a glioma patient whose treatment included an IDH1 peptide vaccine. Source of these receptors: a man over 45 with glioma.

This clone turned up a few times. The J gene is TRBJ1-2, the V gene TRBV9; D is ambiguous. This CDR3 is 14 amino acids long. Germline CDR1 reads SGDLS; CDR2 reads YYNGEE. The V end lost 0 bases, the J end lost 8 bases, and 14 bases lay between the germline ends. CDR3 protein: CASSVGPDDGGYTF. In DNA, the CDR3 is TGTGCCAGCAGCGTAGGGCCCGATGATGGGGGCTACACCTTC. The entire variable domain, with the rest obtained from reference TRBV9 and TRBJ1-2, is as follows: DSGVTQTPKHLITATGQRVTLRCSPRSGDLSVYWYQQSLDQGLQFLIQYYNGEERAKGNILERFSAQQFPDLHSELNLSSLELGDSALYFCASSVGPDDGGYTFGSGTRLTVV.

The V gene is TRBV9, the J gene TRBJ2-3; D is uncertain. Trimming removed 1 base from V and 0 bases from J, with 6 bases in between. Germline CDR1 is SGDLS and CDR2 is YYNGEE. The CDR3 totals 14 residues. CDR3 bases: TGTGCCAGCAGCGTAATGGGGAGCACAGATACGCAGTATTTT. Its translation: CASSVMGSTDTQYF.

The gene calls are TRBV7-9 and TRBJ2-2; 8 positions agree with TRBD1. The CDR3 loop spans 15 amino acids. Germline trimming cut 3 bases from V and 5 bases from J; bases unmatched to any gene: 5. The germline CDR1 and CDR2 sequences are SEHNR and FQNEAQ (reference sequence). The CDR3 DNA is TGTGCCAGCAGCTTTCGGACAGGGCCGACCGGGGAGCTGTTTTTT. Protein product: CASSFRTGPTGELFF.

This clone was picked up one time. V usage is TRBV6-5 and J usage is TRBJ2-7, with TRBD2 matching 11 bases. With V trimmed by 6 bases and J by 4 bases, 8 bases remained unmatched. The CDR3 loop spans 15 amino acids. Per the germline V gene, CDR1 is MNHEY and CDR2 is SVGAGI. CDR3 bases: TGTGCCAGCAGCATGGGACTAGCGGAACCTTACGAGCAGTACTTC. This gives the protein CASSMGLAEPYEQYF.

The J gene is TRBJ2-7, the V gene TRBV19; 11 bases are a match to TRBD1. The germline CDR1 and CDR2 sequences are LNHDA and SQIVND (reference sequence). The CDR3 has 15 amino acids. Trimming took 4 bases from V and 7 from J; bases not matched to a gene: 9. The CDR3 sequence: CASSTPGQGAREQYF. CDR3 sequence (DNA): TGTGCCAGTAGTACTCCCGGACAGGGGGCGAGAGAGCAGTACTTC.

CDR3 sequence: CASSLVNVQNYGYTF. In nucleotides, the CDR3 is TGTGCCAGCAGCTTAGTAAATGTACAAAACTATGGCTACACCTTC. J is TRBJ1-2 and V is TRBV7-9, with D uncertain. CDR3 length: 15 amino acids. Per the germline V gene, CDR1 is SEHNR and CDR2 is FQNEAQ (reference sequence). V shed 1 base and J shed 2 bases, with 11 bases lying between them.

The chain recombines TRBV7-2 with TRBJ1-2; 7 nucleotides agree with TRBD1. From germline, CDR1 is SGHTA and CDR2 FQGNSA. The trim removed 9 bases at V and 7 bases at J, leaving 11 bases unmatched. The CDR3 runs to 13 residues. This CDR3 reads CASERGRRSGYTF. DNA of the CDR3: TGTGCCAGTGAGAGGGGGCGCCGAAGTGGCTACACCTTC.

The chain's CDR3 is CASSLAPTDTGGEQFF. DNA for the CDR3: TGCGCCAGCAGCTTGGCTCCCACGGACACTGGAGGGGAGCAGTTCTTC. The chain couples TRBV5-1 to TRBJ2-1; D perhaps matches TRBD2 (6 bases). Trimming took 0 bases from V and 10 from J, leaving 20 bases between them. Germline V gene data show CDR1 as SGHRS and CDR2 as YFSETQ. The CDR3 length is 16 residues.

This clone was seen a few times. This chain uses TRBV13 with TRBJ1-1; D is perhaps TRBD1 (5 bases). Germline lookup yields CDR1 PRHDT and CDR2 FYEKMQ (reference sequence). The CDR3 consists of 17 residues. V lost 5 bases and J 1 base, leaving 20 bases between the germline ends. CDR3 DNA sequence: TGTGCCAGCAGCCTGCTGAGGGCGGGAAGGGGGAACACTGAAGCTTTCTTT. Its protein is CASSLLRAGRGNTEAFF.

In this sample, this clone turned up a few times. This chain connects TRBV7-3 to TRBJ1-1, with D unresolved. Germline CDR1 SGHTA, CDR2 FQGTGA. The length of the CDR3 is 13 residues. With 5 bases removed from V and 3 bases from J, the gap between germline ends came to 10 bases. In DNA, the CDR3 is TGTGCCAGCAGCCTAAGACAAGACACTGAAGCTTTCTTT. Protein product: CASSLRQDTEAFF.

The chain links TRBV27 to TRBJ1-5; the D is unclear. There are 15 residues in the CDR3. Deletions cut 5 bases from V and 3 bases from J, with 14 bases between. CDR1 is MNHEY, CDR2 SMNVEV, per germline (reference sequence). The CDR3 bases are TGTGCCAGCAGTCCCCTAAACTTGGTCAATCAGCCCCAGCATTTT. This translates into CASSPLNLVNQPQHF.

The V gene is TRBV6-1, the J gene TRBJ1-5; D is possibly TRBD1 (6 bases). Trimming removed 0 bases at V and 0 bases at J, with 6 bases between. The CDR3 runs to 15 residues. Germline V gene lookup returns CDR1 MNHNS and CDR2 SASEGT. Here the CDR3 reads CASSEATGSNQPQHF. DNA of the CDR3: TGTGCCAGCAGTGAAGCGACAGGTAGCAATCAGCCCCAGCATTTT.

CDR3: CASSLVGQGETQYF. The CDR3 bases are TGTGCCAGCAGCTTAGTGGGACAGGGGGAGACCCAGTACTTC. The V gene is TRBV7-9, the J gene TRBJ2-5; 10 bases are a match to TRBD1. The CDR3 is 14 amino acids. The V gene end was trimmed by 1 base and the J gene end by 5 bases; junction bases not matched to a gene: 1. CDR1 and CDR2 from the germline V gene are SEHNR and FQNEAQ (reference sequence). The full variable domain, with the rest looked up from reference TRBV7-9 and TRBJ2-5, is DTGVSQNPRHKITKRGQNVTFRCDPISEHNRLYWYRQTLGQGPEFLTYFQNEAQLEKSRLLSDRFSAERPKGSFSTLEIQRTEQGDSAMYLCASSLVGQGETQYFGPGTRLLVL.

There are a few counts of this clone. This chain uses TRBV30 with TRBJ1-1; D not certain. V lost 8 bases and J 5 bases, leaving 9 bases between the germline ends. The germline V gene encodes CDR1 GTSNPN and CDR2 SVGIG (reference sequence). The length of the CDR3 is 10 residues. CDR3 nucleotide sequence: TGTGCCGCCCGGGGTACTGAAGCTTTCTTT. Encoded protein: CAARGTEAFF.

The chain couples TRBV11-2 to TRBJ1-4, with D hard to call. The germline gives CDR1 SGHAT, CDR2 FQNNGV. This CDR3 spans 13 amino acids. V lost 0 bases, J lost 3 bases, and 2 bases lay in between. The CDR3: CASSLEANEKLFF. The CDR3 coding sequence is TGTGCCAGCAGCTTAGAGGCTAATGAAAAACTGTTTTTT.

V gene TRBV6-5 combines with J gene TRBJ1-2; no clear D. Germline CDR1 and CDR2: MNHEY and SVGAGI. Trimming shortened V by 6 bases and J by 8 bases, and 16 bases separated the two germline ends. This CDR3 is 13 amino acids long. CDR3 region: CASSRAERGGYTF. CDR3 in DNA: TGTGCCAGCAGCCGAGCTGAGAGAGGGGGCTACACCTTC.

This rearrangement joins TRBV27 to TRBJ2-1; no reliable D call. The germline V gene encodes CDR1 MNHEY and CDR2 SMNVEV (reference sequence). This CDR3 is 15 amino acids long. V dropped 4 bases and J dropped 5 bases, with 15 bases sitting between them. In nucleotides, the CDR3 is TGTGCCAGCAGTTCAGGACGGACCTTCGACAATGAGCAGTTCTTC. It yields the protein CASSSGRTFDNEQFF.

This chain uses TRBV4-3 with TRBJ1-5, with 7 bases lining up with TRBD1. The J segment lost 3 bases and the V segment lost 5 bases, leaving 7 bases of the junction unmatched. This CDR3 region has 15 residues. From germline, CDR1 is LGHNA and CDR2 YSLEER. CDR3 in DNA: TGCGCCAGCAGCTACACAGGGGCCGACAATCAGCCCCAGCATTTT. Protein sequence: CASSYTGADNQPQHF.

J is TRBJ2-1 and V is TRBV5-1, with 9 bases aligning to TRBD1. Germline trimming cut 3 bases from V and 0 bases from J; bases unmatched to any gene: 4. The CDR3 is made up of 16 amino acids. Germline V gene sequence: CDR1 SGHRS, CDR2 YFSETQ. Here the CDR3 DNA reads TGCGCCAGCAGCTCGGGGACAGGGAGCTCCTACAATGAGCAGTTCTTC. Amino acid sequence: CASSSGTGSSYNEQFF.

The chain uses TRBV25-1 and TRBJ1-1, with 7 positions matching TRBD1. CDR3 length: 18 residues. From germline, CDR1 is MGHDK and CDR2 SYGVNS. After removal of 4 bases from V and 2 bases from J, the junction contained 16 bases not matched to a gene. The CDR3 coding sequence is TGTGCCAGCAGTGGGCCGGGACAGCATAGGTTAGTAAACACTGAAGCTTTCTTT. It translates to CASSGPGQHRLVNTEAFF.

The chain employs TRBV9 and TRBJ1-4; no reliable D call. V was shortened by 0 bases and J by 0 bases, with 3 bases between the two germline ends. CDR1 is SGDLS and CDR2 is YYNGEE in the germline V gene. The CDR3 covers 14 residues. The CDR3 sequence: CASSVGTTNEKLFF. DNA for the CDR3: TGTGCCAGCAGCGTAGGGACAACTAATGAAAAACTGTTTTTT.

The gene calls are TRBV30 and TRBJ2-1, with D uncertain. The CDR3 runs to 16 residues. Between the trimmed V and J ends, which lost 0 bases and 0 bases, there was a span of 12 bases. In germline, CDR1 is GTSNPN, CDR2 SVGIG (reference sequence). In DNA form, the CDR3 reads TGTGCCTGGAGTGTAAATAAAGCTAGCTCCTACAATGAGCAGTTCTTC. Translation: CAWSVNKASSYNEQFF.

The chain links TRBV4-1 to TRBJ2-1; 8 nucleotides match TRBD1. Trimming at V came to 1 base and at J to 12 bases, leaving 5 bases not matched to a gene. Germline-derived CDR1 and CDR2 are MGHRA and YSYEKL. This CDR3 has 13 amino acids. The CDR3 is CASSQALGTGQFF. As DNA, the CDR3 is TGCGCCAGCAGCCAAGCTTTAGGGACAGGGCAGTTCTTC.

This rearrangement joins TRBV29-1 to TRBJ2-3; 7 nucleotides agree with TRBD1. J was trimmed by 1 base and V by 7 bases; bases with no gene match: 5. This CDR3 has 13 residues. In germline, CDR1 is SQVTM, CDR2 ANQGSEA. DNA of the CDR3: TGCAGCGCAACCGGACAGGGCACAGATACGCAGTATTTT. It is translated as CSATGQGTDTQYF.

This clone has a handful of counts. The rearrangement uses TRBV11-2 and TRBJ1-1; no definite D call. The germline V gene encodes CDR1 SGHAT and CDR2 FQNNGV. CDR3 length: 11 amino acids. The V and J ends lost 5 bases and 7 bases respectively, with 8 bases between them. The DNA for the CDR3 is TGTGCCAGCAGCCAATACAGTGAAGCTTTCTTT. Translating gives CASSQYSEAFF. Full variable domain (outside the CDR3, taken from reference TRBV11-2 and TRBJ1-1): EAGVAQSPRYKIIEKRQSVAFWCNPISGHATLYWYQQILGQGPKLLIQFQNNGVVDDSQLPKDRFSAERLKGVDSTLKIQPAKLEDSAVYLCASSQYSEAFFGQGTRLTVV.

The chain joins TRBV11-3 to TRBJ2-5, with D possibly TRBD2 on 6 matching bases. This CDR3 is built from 13 residues. Trimming pared 2 bases from V and 5 bases from J, leaving 9 bases between. Germline V gives CDR1 SGHNT, CDR2 YENEEA. Here the CDR3 DNA reads TGTGCCAGCAGCTTACCGGGGGAGGAGACCCAGTACTTC. It is translated as CASSLPGEETQYF.

This chain uses TRBV6-5 with TRBJ2-5; D might be TRBD2 (5 bases). Germline V gives CDR1 MNHEY, CDR2 SVGAGI. The germline V and J ends were trimmed by 2 bases and 1 base, with 11 bases remaining between them. The CDR3 covers 15 residues. The CDR3 sequence: CASSYLNGIQETQYF. CDR3 nucleotides: TGTGCCAGCAGTTACCTGAACGGGATCCAAGAGACCCAGTACTTC.

This clone has a count of ten or more. This chain uses TRBV27 with TRBJ2-7, with TRBD1 identical over 8 bases. There are 13 residues in the CDR3. Germline V CDR1 and CDR2: MNHEY, SMNVEV (reference sequence). V lost 6 bases to trimming and J lost 5 bases; unmatched junction nucleotides: 6. DNA for the CDR3: TGTGCCAGCAGGCGGACAGGGAGCGACGAGCAGTACTTC. Translating it yields CASRRTGSDEQYF.

This CDR3 is CASSWGQTSNEQYF. The CDR3, as DNA: TGTGCCAGCAGCTGGGGACAGACCTCTAACGAGCAGTACTTC. This chain links TRBV28 with TRBJ2-7, with TRBD1 identical over 7 bases. From germline, CDR1 is MDHEN and CDR2 SYDVKM. Trimming cost V 6 bases and J 5 bases; bases outside gene matches: 10. The CDR3 contains 14 residues.